The present T cell receptor (beta chain) was sequenced within a study of T cell clonotyping in hematopoietic cell transplantation. Concerning this clone: Other DNA sequences within the sample encode an identical CDR3.

The germline V and J ends were trimmed by 0 bases and 5 bases, with 8 bases remaining between them. In germline, CDR1 is SGDLS, CDR2 YYNGEE. This CDR3 contains 13 residues. Produced via immunoSEQ multiplex PCR; TCRdb's table is partial and in-frame only. The profile shows about 10,000 clones, roughly 71% of them singletons. The sequence came from a female patient in her 40s who had an allogeneic stem cell transplant from a related donor, so T cells may come from the graft donor. Some clones in this sample may be carry-over from other donors' samples. The gene calls are TRBV9 and TRBJ2-5, with TRBD2 as a possible D gene (5 bases). The specimen comprised PBMCs, sampled 30 days after allogeneic stem cell transplant. In nucleotides, the CDR3 is TGTGCCAGCAGCGTAGCCAGAGGGGAGACCCAGTACTTC. Residues: CASSVARGETQYF. Together with reference TRBV9 and TRBJ2-5, the CDR3 gives the full variable domain: DSGVTQTPKHLITATGQRVTLRCSPRSGDLSVYWYQQSLDQGLQFLIQYYNGEERAKGNILERFSAQQFPDLHSELNLSSLELGDSALYFCASSVARGETQYFGPGTRLLVL.